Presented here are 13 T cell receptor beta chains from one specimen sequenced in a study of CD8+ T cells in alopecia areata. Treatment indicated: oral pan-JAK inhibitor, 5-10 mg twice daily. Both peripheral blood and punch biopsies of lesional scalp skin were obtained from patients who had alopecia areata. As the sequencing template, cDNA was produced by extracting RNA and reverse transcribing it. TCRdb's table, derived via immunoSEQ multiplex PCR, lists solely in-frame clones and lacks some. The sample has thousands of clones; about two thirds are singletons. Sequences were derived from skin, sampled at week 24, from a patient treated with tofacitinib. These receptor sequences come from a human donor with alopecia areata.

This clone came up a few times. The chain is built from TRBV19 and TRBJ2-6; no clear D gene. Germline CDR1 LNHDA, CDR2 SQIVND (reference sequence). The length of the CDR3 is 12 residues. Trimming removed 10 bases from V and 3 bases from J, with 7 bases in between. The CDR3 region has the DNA TGTGCCACCTCCGGTGGGGCCAACGTCCTGACTTTC. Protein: CATSGGANVLTF.

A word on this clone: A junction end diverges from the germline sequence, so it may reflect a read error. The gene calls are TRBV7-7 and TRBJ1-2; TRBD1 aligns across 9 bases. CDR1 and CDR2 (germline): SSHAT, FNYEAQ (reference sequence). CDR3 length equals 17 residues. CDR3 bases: TGTGCTAGCAGCTTAGTAGTGGACAGGGGCGGTAACTATGGCTACACCTTC. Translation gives CASSLVVDRGGNYGYTF.

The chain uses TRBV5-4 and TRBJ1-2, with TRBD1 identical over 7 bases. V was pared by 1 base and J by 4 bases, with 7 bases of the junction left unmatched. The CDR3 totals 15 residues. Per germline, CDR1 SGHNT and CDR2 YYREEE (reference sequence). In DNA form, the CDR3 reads TGTGCCAGCAGCTTGCAAGGCAGGGGGAGCTATGGCTACACCTTC. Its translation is CASSLQGRGSYGYTF.

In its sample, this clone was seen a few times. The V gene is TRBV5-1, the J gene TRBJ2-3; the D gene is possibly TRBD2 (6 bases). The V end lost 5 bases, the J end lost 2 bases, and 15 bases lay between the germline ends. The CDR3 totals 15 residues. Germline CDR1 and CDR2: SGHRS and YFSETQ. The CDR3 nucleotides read TGCGCCAGCAGATCGGCGGGAATGGACACAGATACGCAGTATTTT. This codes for CASRSAGMDTDTQYF.

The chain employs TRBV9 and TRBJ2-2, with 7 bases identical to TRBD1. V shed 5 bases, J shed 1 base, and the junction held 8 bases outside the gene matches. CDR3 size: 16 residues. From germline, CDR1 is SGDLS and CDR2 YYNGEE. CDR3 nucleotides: TGTGCCAGCAGGGGTGAGGGGGCTTGGAACACCGGGGAGCTGTTTTTT. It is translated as CASRGEGAWNTGELFF.

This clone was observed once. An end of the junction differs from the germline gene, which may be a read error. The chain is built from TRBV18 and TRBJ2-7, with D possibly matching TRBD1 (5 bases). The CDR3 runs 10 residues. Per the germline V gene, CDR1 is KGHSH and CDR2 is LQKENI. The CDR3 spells CASSPSIQAF. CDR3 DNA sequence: TGTGCCAGCTCACCATCCATACAGGCATTC.

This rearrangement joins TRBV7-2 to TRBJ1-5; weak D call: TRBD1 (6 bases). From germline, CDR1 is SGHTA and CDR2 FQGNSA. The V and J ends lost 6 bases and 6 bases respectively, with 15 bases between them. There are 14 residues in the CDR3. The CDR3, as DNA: TGTGCCAGCAGACTTGGTGGGGGGCCTCAGCCCCAGCATTTT. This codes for CASRLGGGPQPQHF. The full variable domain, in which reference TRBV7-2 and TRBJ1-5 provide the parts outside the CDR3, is GAGVSQSPSNKVTEKGKDVELRCDPISGHTALYWYRQSLGQGLEFLIYFQGNSAPDKSGLPSDRFSAERTGGSVSTLTIQRTQQEDSAVYLCASRLGGGPQPQHFGDGTRLSIL.

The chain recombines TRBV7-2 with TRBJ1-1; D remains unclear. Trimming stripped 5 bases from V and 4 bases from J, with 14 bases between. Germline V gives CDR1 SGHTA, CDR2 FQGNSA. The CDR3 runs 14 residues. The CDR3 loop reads CASSLLLGGTEAFF. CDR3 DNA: TGTGCCAGCAGCCTACTACTTGGTGGCACTGAAGCTTTCTTT.

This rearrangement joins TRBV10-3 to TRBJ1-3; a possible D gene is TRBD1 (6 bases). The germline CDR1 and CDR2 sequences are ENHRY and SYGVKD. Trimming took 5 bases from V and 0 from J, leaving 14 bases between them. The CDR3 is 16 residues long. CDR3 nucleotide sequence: TGTGCCATCAGTTCCAGGGGCCTCTCCTCTGGAAACACCATATATTTT. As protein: CAISSRGLSSGNTIYF.

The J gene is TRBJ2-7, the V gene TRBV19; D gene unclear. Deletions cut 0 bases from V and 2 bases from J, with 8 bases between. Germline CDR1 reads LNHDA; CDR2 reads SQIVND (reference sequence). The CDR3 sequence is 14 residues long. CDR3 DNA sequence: TGTGCCAGTAGTATAGATAGTGGAACCTACGAGCAGTACTTC. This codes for CASSIDSGTYEQYF. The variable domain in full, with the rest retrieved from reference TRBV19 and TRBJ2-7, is DGGITQSPKYLFRKEGQNVTLSCEQNLNHDAMYWYRQDPGQGLRLIYYSQIVNDFQKGDIAEGYSVSREKKESFPLTVTSAQKNPTAFYLCASSIDSGTYEQYFGPGTRLTVT.

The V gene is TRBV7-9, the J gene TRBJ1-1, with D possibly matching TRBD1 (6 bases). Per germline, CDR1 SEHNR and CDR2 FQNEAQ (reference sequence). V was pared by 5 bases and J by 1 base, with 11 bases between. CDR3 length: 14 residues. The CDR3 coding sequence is TGTGCCAGCAGCATACAGGGAGGGAACACTGAAGCTTTCTTT. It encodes CASSIQGGNTEAFF.

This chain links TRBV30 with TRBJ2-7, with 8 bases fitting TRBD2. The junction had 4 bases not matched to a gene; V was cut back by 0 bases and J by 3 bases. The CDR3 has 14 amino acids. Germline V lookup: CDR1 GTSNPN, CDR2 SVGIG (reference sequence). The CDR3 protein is CAWSVDSGVYEQYF. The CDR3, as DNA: TGTGCCTGGAGTGTTGATAGCGGGGTCTACGAGCAGTACTTC.

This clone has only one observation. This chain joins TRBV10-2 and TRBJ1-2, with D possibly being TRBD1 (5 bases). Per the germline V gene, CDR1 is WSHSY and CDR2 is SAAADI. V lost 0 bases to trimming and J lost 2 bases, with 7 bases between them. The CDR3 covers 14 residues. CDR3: CASSESGENYGYTF. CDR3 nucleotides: TGCGCCAGCAGTGAGTCAGGGGAAAACTATGGCTACACCTTC.